Given below is one T cell receptor beta chain in context. Its target is unknown. CDR1 is DFQATT, CDR2 SNEGSKA, per germline (reference sequence). The CDR3 consists of 14 residues. These data are taken from a study of T cells expressing NK-cell markers. Looking at the study overall: In sorted CD3+CD56+NKG2C+, CD3+CD56+NKG2C- and CD3+CD56-NKG2C+ T cells, TCR beta repertoires were obtained. In the group of eight sequenced donors, seven were HCMV-seropositive and one was seronegative.

TCRdb reanalyzed the 5' RACE reads, giving one entry per CDR3 protein sequence and no DNA. The sample's table shows under 500,000 distinct CDR3 sequences. Study-wide findings and caveats: Several donors showed these clonotypes also leading the CD3+CD56-NKG2C+ fraction.

V usage is TRBV20-1 and J usage is TRBJ2-4; TCRdb's D gene call, TRBD1, goes unchecked for lack of DNA. The clonotype comes from a woman aged 18 to 75 in good health. Specimen: blood T cells: a sorted CD56 or NKG2C T cell subset, CD4+ or CD8+ T cells, or bulk PBMC T cells (not recorded which). The CDR3 protein is CSARQGKGRNIQYF.